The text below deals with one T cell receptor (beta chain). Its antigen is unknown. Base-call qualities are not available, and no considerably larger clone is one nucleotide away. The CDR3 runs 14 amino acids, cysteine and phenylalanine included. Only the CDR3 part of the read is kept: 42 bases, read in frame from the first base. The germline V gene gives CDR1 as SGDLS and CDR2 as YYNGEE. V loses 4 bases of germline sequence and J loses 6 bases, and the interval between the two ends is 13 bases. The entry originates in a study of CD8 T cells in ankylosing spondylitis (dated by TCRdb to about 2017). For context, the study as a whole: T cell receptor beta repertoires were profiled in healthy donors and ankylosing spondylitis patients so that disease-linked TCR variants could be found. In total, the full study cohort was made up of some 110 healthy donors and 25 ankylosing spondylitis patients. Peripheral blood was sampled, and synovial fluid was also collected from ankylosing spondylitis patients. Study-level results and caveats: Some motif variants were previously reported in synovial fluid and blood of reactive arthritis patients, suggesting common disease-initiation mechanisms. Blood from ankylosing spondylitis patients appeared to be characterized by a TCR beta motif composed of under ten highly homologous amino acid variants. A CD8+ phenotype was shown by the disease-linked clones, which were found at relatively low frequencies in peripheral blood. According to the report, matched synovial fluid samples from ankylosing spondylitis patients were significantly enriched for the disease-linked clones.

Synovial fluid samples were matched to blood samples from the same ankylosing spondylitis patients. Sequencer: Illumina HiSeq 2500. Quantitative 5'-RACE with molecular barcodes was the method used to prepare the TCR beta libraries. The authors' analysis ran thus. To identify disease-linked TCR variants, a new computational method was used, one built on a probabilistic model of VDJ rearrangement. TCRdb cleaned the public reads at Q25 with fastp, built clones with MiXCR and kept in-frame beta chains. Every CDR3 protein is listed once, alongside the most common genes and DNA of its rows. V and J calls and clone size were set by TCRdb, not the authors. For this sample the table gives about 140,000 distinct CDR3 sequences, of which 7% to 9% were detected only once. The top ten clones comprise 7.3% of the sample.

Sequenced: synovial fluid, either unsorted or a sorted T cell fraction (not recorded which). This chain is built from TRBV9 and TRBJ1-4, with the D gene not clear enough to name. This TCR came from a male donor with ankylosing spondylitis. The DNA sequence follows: TGTGCCAGCAGCCGGCGGTCTTGGGATGAAAAACTGTTTTTT. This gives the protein CASSRRSWDEKLFF.